A selection of T cell receptor beta chains follows, all from one sample in a study of Graves' ophthalmopathy and Graves' hyperthyroidism. Via MiXCR, TCRdb re-called the multiplex PCR reads, giving one row per CDR3 protein. The sample carries over a million distinct CDR3 sequences, 35% to 45% recorded once. Sequencing was performed on peripheral blood or thyroid tissue (not recorded which). These receptors were taken from an adult man with Graves' hyperthyroidism. CDR3s include the opening cysteine and the closing phenylalanine or tryptophan. D genes are given only for firm matches. Part of the rows lack a size; the others show once, few, many or a class for expanded clones.

>NA|TRBV5-8|many|TRBJ1-1
CASSRSDLDEAFF
TGTGCCAGCAGCAGATCGGACCTAGATGAAGCTTTCTTT
>NA|TRBV12-3/TRBV12-4|few|TRBJ1-1
CASSFGGGRVTEAFF
TGTGCCAGCAGTTTCGGGGGGGGGCGCGTGACTGAAGCTTTCTTT
>TRBD2|TRBV10-3|many|TRBJ2-5
CATSISGREKTQYF
TGTGCCACCTCTATTAGCGGGAGGGAGAAGACCCAGTACTTC
>NA|TRBV7-6|NA|TRBJ2-7
CASRPTGGHEQYF
TGTGCCAGCAGACCTACGGGGGGCCACGAGCAGTACTTC
>NA|TRBV7-9|many|TRBJ1-2
CASSLGQVSYGYTF
TGTGCCAGCAGCTTGGGGCAGGTTTCCTATGGCTACACCTTC
>NA|TRBV5-5|many|TRBJ1-2
CASSFSPAINYGYTF
TGTGCCAGCAGCTTTAGCCCAGCCATTAACTATGGCTACACCTTC
>NA|TRBV27|once|TRBJ1-1
CASSAEVVNTEAFF
TGTGCCAGCAGCGCCGAGGTGGTGAACACTGAAGCTTTCTTT
>NA|TRBV5-1|NA|TRBJ2-7
CASSLYPGWDQPQQYF
TGCGCCAGCAGCTTGTATCCAGGGTGGGACCAGCCCCAGCAGTACTTC
>NA|TRBV24-1|many|TRBJ1-4
CATSDFFPTVALNEKLFF
TGTGCCACCAGTGATTTCTTCCCAACAGTCGCCCTTAATGAAAAACTGTTTTTT
>TRBD1|TRBV7-2|few|TRBJ2-6
CASKLGQGLGGANVLTF
TGTGCCAGCAAATTAGGACAGGGACTGGGAGGGGCCAACGTCCTGACTTTC
>NA|TRBV12-3/TRBV12-4|NA|TRBJ1-2
CASSPEGGPSEGYTF
TGTGCCAGCAGTCCTGAGGGGGGGCCCTCGGAGGGCTACACCTTC
>TRBD1|TRBV19|many|TRBJ1-5
CASSVTLGTGNQPQHF
TGTGCCAGTAGCGTCACCCTCGGGACAGGGAATCAGCCCCAGCATTTT
>TRBD2|TRBV5-1|NA|TRBJ2-2
CASSWISAGATGELFF
TGCGCCAGCAGCTGGATTAGCGCGGGAGCGACCGGGGAGCTGTTTTTT
>TRBD1|TRBV5-6|NA|TRBJ1-2
CASSLTQGARGNTF
TGTGCCAGCAGCTTGACACAGGGGGCGCGAGGAAACACCTTC
>NA|TRBV27|NA|TRBJ1-5
CASSPQGPLWPQHF
TGTGCCAGCAGCCCACAGGGTCCACTGTGGCCCCAGCATTTT
>NA|TRBV15|NA|TRBJ2-5
CATSRDYDGRETLETQYF
TGTGCCACCAGCAGAGATTACGACGGCAGGGAAACGTTGGAGACCCAGTACTTC
>NA|TRBV29-1|NA|TRBJ2-5
CSVIGESETQYF
TGCAGCGTAATAGGGGAGTCGGAGACCCAGTACTTC
>NA|TRBV28|many|TRBJ1-5
CASSPATGQPQHF
TGTGCCAGCAGTCCCGCGACAGGACAGCCCCAGCATTTT
>NA|TRBV10-2|many|TRBJ1-2
CASSGTSPQINYGYTF
TGCGCCAGCAGTGGGACATCGCCTCAAATTAACTATGGCTACACCTTC
>NA|TRBV20-1|few|TRBJ1-5
CSANKNLEPQHF
TGCAGTGCCAACAAAAATTTGGAGCCCCAGCATTTT
>TRBD2|TRBV4-1|few|TRBJ2-5
CASSSRGREALGTQYF
TGCGCCAGCAGTTCAAGAGGGCGGGAGGCACTGGGGACCCAGTACTTC
>TRBD1|TRBV6-1|few|TRBJ1-6
CAIAGQNSPLHF
TGTGCCATCGCGGGACAGAATTCACCCCTCCACTTT
>TRBD1|TRBV20-1|many|TRBJ1-2
CSAKRGRGVNYGYTF
TGCAGTGCCAAGAGGGGGCGAGGGGTTAACTATGGCTACACCTTC
>TRBD2|TRBV7-2|many|TRBJ2-7
CASSAVPGGPYEQYF
TGTGCCAGCAGCGCCGTGCCGGGAGGGCCCTACGAGCAGTACTTC
>NA|TRBV28|NA|TRBJ2-5
CASSLLSKQETQYF
TGTGCCAGCAGTTTGCTTAGTAAACAAGAGACCCAGTACTTC
>NA|TRBV5-1|NA|TRBJ1-1
CASSADSMNTEAFF
TGCGCCAGCTCCGCCGACAGTATGAACACTGAAGCTTTCTTT
>TRBD1|TRBV7-3|many|TRBJ1-2
CASSPARGTVVHGYTF
TGTGCCAGCAGCCCCGCTAGGGGGACAGTGGTTCATGGCTACACCTTC
>NA|TRBV15|many|TRBJ1-3
CATSRDSSTIYF
TGTGCCACCAGCAGAGATTCATCCACCATATATTTT
>TRBD2|TRBV20-1|many|TRBJ2-5
CSARGLAGETQYF
TGCAGTGCTAGAGGACTAGCCGGCGAGACCCAGTACTTC
>NA|TRBV7-2|many|TRBJ2-2
CASSLDRDTGELFF
TGTGCCAGCAGCTTAGATCGTGACACCGGGGAGCTGTTTTTT
>NA|TRBV25-1|NA|TRBJ1-6
CASSAGEYYNSPLHF
TGTGCCAGCAGTGCCGGCGAGTACTATAATTCACCCCTCCACTTT
>NA|TRBV10-3|many|TRBJ2-5
CAISEFGRQETQYF
TGTGCCATCAGTGAATTCGGCAGACAAGAGACCCAGTACTTC
>NA|TRBV2|many|TRBJ1-4
CASSRDKARPLGEKLFF
TGTGCCAGCAGCCGGGACAAGGCCCGCCCGCTAGGAGAAAAACTGTTTTTT
>TRBD1|TRBV7-9|NA|TRBJ1-2
CASSPGTGGGSYGYTF
TGTGCCAGCAGCCCCGGGACAGGGGGAGGGAGCTATGGCTACACCTTC
>NA|TRBV6-5|many|TRBJ2-7
CASSQARTDYEQYF
TGTGCCAGCAGCCAAGCCAGGACGGACTACGAGCAGTACTTC
>TRBD2|TRBV7-2|once|TRBJ2-5
CATRGGGAYMETQYF
TGTGCCACCCGTGGCGGGGGGGCATATATGGAGACCCAGTACTTC
>TRBD1|TRBV2|many|TRBJ1-4
CASRYGTGSYEKLFF
TGTGCCAGCAGATACGGGACAGGGAGTTATGAAAAACTGTTTTTT
>NA|TRBV2|many|TRBJ1-2
CASSESDSDYGYTF
TGTGCCAGCAGTGAGTCGGACAGTGACTATGGCTACACCTTC
>NA|TRBV7-2|many|TRBJ1-1
CASSPTWGTEAFF
TGTGCCAGCAGCCCGACATGGGGCACTGAAGCTTTCTTT
>NA|TRBV29-1|few|TRBJ2-7
CSVRARRSSYEQYF
TGCAGCGTTCGGGCCAGGAGGAGCTCCTACGAGCAGTACTTC
>TRBD2|TRBV24-1|many|TRBJ2-5
CATRAGVSETQYF
TGTGCCACCAGGGCGGGGGTTTCAGAGACCCAGTACTTC
>NA|TRBV10-3|NA|TRBJ2-2
CASSGVGPGFANTGELFF
TGTGCCAGCAGTGGAGTGGGGCCCGGGTTCGCGAACACCGGGGAGCTGTTTTTT
>NA|TRBV5-6|few|TRBJ2-7
CASSLASSPYEQHF
TGTGCCAGCAGCTTGGCCTCCAGCCCCTACGAGCAGCACTTC
>TRBD1|TRBV12-3/TRBV12-4|many|TRBJ2-7
CASSPGQWTYEQYF
TGTGCCAGCAGTCCGGGACAGTGGACCTACGAGCAGTACTTC
>TRBD2|TRBV2|NA|TRBJ2-7
CASRGTSGNLREQYF
TGTGCCAGCAGGGGGACTAGCGGCAATTTGAGGGAGCAGTACTTC
>NA|TRBV20-1|many|TRBJ1-1
CSASYVIGTEAFF
TGCAGTGCTAGTTACGTTATCGGCACTGAAGCTTTCTTT
>NA|TRBV2|NA|TRBJ1-1
CASSPTSTEAFF
TGTGCCAGCAGTCCCACCAGCACTGAAGCTTTCTTT
>TRBD1|TRBV5-1|many|TRBJ1-2
CASSPSTGRGYGYTF
TGCGCCAGCAGCCCCTCGACAGGGAGGGGTTATGGCTACACCTTC
>NA|TRBV7-2|few|TRBJ1-3
CASSLGEGGSGNTIYF
TGTGCCAGCAGCTTGGGGGAAGGGGGCTCTGGAAACACCATATATTTT